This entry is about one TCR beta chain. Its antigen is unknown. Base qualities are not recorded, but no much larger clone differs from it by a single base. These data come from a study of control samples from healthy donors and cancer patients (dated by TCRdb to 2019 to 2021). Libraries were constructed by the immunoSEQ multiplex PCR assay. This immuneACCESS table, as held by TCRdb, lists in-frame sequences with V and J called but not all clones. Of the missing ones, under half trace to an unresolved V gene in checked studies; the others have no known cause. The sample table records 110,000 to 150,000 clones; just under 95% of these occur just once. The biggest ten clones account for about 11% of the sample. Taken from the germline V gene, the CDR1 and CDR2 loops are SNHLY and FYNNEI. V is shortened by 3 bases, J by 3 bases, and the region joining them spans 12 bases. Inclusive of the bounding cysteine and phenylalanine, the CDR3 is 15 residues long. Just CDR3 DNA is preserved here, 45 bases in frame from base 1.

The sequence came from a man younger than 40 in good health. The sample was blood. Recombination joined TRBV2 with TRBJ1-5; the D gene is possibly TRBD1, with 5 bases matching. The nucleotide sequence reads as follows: TGTGCCAGCAGTGAGGGGGAAAAACTCAATCAGCCCCAGCATTTT. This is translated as CASSEGEKLNQPQHF.